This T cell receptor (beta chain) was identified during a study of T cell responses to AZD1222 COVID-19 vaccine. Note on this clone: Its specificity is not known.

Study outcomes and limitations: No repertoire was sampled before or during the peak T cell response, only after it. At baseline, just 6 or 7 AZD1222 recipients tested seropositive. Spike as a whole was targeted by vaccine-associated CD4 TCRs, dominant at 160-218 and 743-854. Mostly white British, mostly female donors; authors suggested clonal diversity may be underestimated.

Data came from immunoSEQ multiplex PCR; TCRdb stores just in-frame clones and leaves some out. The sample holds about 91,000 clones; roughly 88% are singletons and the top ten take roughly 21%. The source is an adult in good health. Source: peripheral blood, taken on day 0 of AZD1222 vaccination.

The CDR3 region is CASSPGVHERNEQFF. CDR3 sequence (DNA): TGTGCCAGCAGCCCGGGGGTCCATGAGCGTAATGAGCAGTTCTTC. The chain has TRBV9 and TRBJ2-1, with D possibly matching TRBD2 (6 bases). The CDR3 extends over 15 amino acids. Germline V gene lookup returns CDR1 SGDLS and CDR2 YYNGEE. With 4 bases removed from V and 7 bases from J, the gap between germline ends came to 18 bases. Together with reference TRBV9 and TRBJ2-1, the CDR3 gives the full variable domain: DSGVTQTPKHLITATGQRVTLRCSPRSGDLSVYWYQQSLDQGLQFLIQYYNGEERAKGNILERFSAQQFPDLHSELNLSSLELGDSALYFCASSPGVHERNEQFFGPGTRLTVL.